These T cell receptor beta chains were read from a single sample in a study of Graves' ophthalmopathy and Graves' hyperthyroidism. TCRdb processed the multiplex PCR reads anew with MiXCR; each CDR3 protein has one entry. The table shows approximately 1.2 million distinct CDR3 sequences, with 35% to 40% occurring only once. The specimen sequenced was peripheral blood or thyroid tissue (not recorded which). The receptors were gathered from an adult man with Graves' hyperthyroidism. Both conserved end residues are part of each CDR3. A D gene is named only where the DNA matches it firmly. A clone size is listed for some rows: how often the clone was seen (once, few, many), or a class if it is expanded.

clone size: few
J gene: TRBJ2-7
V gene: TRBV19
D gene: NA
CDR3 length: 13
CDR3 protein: CASSMREAYEQYF
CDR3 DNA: TGTGCCAGTAGTATGCGAGAGGCCTACGAGCAGTACTTC

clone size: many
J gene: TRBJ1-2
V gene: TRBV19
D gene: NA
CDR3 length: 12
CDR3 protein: CASRIDTSSYTF
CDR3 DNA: TGTGCCAGTAGAATCGACACTAGCAGCTACACCTTC

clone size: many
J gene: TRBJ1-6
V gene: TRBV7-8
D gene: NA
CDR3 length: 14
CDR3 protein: CASSLVVGPATLHF
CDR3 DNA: TGTGCCAGCAGCTTAGTGGTGGGCCCAGCCACCCTCCACTTT

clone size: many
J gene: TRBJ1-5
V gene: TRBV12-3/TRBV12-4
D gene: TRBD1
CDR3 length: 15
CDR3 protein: CASSRADRDNQPQHF
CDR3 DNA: TGTGCCAGCAGTCGCGCGGACAGGGACAATCAGCCCCAGCATTTT

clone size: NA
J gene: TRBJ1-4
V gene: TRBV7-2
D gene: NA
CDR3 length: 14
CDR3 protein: CASSPQVEDEKLFF
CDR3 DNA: TGTGCCAGCAGCCCCCAGGTTGAGGACGAAAAACTGTTTTTT

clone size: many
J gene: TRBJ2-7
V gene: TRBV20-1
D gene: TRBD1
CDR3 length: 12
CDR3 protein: CSARTGTYEQYF
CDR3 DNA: TGCAGCGCCAGGACAGGAACCTACGAGCAGTACTTC

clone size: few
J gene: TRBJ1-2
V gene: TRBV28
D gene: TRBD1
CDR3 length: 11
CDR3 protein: CASAGTGACTF
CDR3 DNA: TGTGCCAGCGCCGGGACAGGGGCTTGTACCTTC

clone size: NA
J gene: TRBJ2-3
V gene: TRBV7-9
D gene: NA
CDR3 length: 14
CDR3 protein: CASSSTVISDTQYF
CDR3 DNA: TGTGCCAGCAGCTCGACAGTAATCTCAGATACGCAGTATTTT

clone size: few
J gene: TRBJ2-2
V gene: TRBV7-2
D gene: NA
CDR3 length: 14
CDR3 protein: CASSSARRTGELFF
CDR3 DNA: TGTGCCAGCAGCTCGGCTCGGAGGACGGGGGAGCTGTTTTTT

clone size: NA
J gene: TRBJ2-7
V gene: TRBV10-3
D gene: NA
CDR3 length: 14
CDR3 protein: CASSYAALQGEQYF
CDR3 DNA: TGTGCCAGCAGTTACGCGGCTCTACAGGGCGAGCAGTACTTC

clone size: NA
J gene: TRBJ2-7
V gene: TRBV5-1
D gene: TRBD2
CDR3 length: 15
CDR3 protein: CASSQTGTSVLEQYF
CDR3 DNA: TGCGCCAGCAGCCAGACCGGGACTAGCGTTCTCGAGCAGTACTTC

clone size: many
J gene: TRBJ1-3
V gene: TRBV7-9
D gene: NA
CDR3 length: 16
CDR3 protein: CASSLLSSASGNTIYF
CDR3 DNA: TGTGCCAGCAGCTTATTGTCGTCAGCCTCTGGAAACACCATATATTTT

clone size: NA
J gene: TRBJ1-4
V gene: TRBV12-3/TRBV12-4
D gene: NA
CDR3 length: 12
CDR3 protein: CASGFSASRLFF
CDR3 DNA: TGTGCCAGCGGTTTTTCGGCCAGTCGGCTGTTTTTT

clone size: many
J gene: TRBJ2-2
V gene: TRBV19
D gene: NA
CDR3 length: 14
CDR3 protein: CASSFSAEAGELFF
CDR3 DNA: TGTGCCAGTAGCTTTTCGGCGGAGGCCGGGGAGCTGTTTTTT

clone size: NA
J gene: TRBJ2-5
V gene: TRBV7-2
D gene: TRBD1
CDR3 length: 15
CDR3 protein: CASSSRQGALETQYF
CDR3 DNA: TGTGCCAGCAGCTCCAGGCAGGGGGCACTGGAGACCCAGTACTTC

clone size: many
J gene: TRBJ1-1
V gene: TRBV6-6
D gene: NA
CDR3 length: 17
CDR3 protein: CASSYSTGFRSDTEAFF
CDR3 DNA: TGTGCCAGCAGTTACTCTACAGGGTTTCGGTCGGACACTGAAGCTTTCTTT

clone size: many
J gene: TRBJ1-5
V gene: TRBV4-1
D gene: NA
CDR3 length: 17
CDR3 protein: CASSQPTGTFSNQPQHF
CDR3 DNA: TGCGCCAGCAGCCAACCCACGGGGACCTTTAGCAATCAGCCCCAGCATTTT

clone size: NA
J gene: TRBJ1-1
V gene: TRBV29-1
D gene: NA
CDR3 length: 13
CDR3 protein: CSVVDPGVTEAFF
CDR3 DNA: TGCAGCGTCGTGGACCCCGGGGTGACTGAAGCTTTCTTT

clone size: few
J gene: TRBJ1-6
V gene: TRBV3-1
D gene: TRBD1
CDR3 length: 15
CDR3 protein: CASSHDRGGNSPLHF
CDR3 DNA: TGTGCCAGCAGCCACGACAGGGGCGGTAATTCACCCCTCCACTTT

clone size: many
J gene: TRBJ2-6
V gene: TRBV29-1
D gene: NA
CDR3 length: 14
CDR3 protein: CSVTFPSGANVLTF
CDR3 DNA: TGCAGCGTGACCTTCCCCTCTGGGGCCAACGTCCTGACTTTC

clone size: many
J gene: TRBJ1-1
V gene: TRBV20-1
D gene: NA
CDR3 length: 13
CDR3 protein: CSALTAMNTEAFF
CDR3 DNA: TGCAGTGCTCTAACAGCAATGAACACTGAAGCTTTCTTT

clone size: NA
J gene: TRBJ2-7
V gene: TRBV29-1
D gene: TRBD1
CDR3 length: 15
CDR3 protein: CSVEDRGTGGGEQYF
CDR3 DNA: TGCAGCGTTGAAGATCGGGGAACAGGGGGTGGTGAGCAGTACTTC

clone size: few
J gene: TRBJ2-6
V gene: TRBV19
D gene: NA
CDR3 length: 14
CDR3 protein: CASSIGQGANVLTF
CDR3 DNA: TGTGCCAGTAGTATTGGACAGGGGGCCAACGTCCTGACTTTC

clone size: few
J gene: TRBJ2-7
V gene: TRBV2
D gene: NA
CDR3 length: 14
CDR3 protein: CASSVLTSTYEQYF
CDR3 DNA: TGTGCCAGCAGTGTCCTGACCTCCACCTACGAGCAGTACTTC

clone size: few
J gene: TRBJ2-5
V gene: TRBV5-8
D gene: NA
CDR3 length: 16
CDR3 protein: CASSYYAMGALQTQYF
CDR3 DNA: TGTGCCAGCAGCTACTACGCCATGGGGGCTTTACAGACCCAGTACTTC

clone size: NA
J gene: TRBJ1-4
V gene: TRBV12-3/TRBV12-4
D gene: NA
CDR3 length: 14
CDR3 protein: CASSRRGVYEKLFF
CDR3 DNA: TGTGCCAGCAGTCGCCGGGGGGTTTATGAAAAACTGTTTTTT

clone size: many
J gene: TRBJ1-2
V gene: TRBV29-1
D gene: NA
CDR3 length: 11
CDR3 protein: CSVEEGLGYTF
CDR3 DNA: TGCAGCGTTGAAGAAGGGCTTGGCTACACCTTC

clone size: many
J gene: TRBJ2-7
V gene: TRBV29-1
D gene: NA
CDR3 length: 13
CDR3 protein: CSVVGPPSYEQYF
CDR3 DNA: TGCAGCGTTGTAGGGCCGCCGAGTTACGAGCAGTACTTC

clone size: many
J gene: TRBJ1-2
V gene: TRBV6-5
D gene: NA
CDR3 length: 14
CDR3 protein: CASSYGPTHYGYTF
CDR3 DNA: TGTGCCAGCAGTTATGGCCCTACCCACTATGGCTACACCTTC

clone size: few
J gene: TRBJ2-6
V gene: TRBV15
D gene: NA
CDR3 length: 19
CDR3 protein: CATSRDRNSPSSGANVLTF
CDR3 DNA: TGTGCCACCAGCAGAGATCGGAATAGCCCATCCTCTGGGGCCAACGTCCTGACTTTC

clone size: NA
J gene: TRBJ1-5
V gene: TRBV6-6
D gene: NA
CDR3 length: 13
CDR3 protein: CASGDGGGVSQHF
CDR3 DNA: TGTGCCAGCGGGGATGGGGGAGGGGTGAGCCAGCATTTT

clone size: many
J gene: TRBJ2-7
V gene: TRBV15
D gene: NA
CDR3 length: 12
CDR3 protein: CATSRLGDEQYF
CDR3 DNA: TGTGCCACCAGCAGATTAGGGGACGAGCAGTACTTC

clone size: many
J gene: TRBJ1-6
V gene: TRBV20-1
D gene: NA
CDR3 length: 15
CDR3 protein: CSAYRPSSYNSPLHF
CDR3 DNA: TGCAGTGCTTACAGGCCGAGCTCCTATAATTCACCCCTCCACTTT

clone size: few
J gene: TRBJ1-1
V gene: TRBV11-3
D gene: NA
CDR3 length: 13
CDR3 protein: CASSRGVALEAFF
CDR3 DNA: TGTGCCAGCTCCCGAGGGGTGGCCCTTGAAGCTTTCTTT

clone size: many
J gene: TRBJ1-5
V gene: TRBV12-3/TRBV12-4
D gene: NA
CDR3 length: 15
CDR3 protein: CASSPSGQYNQPQHF
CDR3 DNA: TGTGCCAGCAGCCCGAGTGGGCAGTACAATCAGCCCCAGCATTTT

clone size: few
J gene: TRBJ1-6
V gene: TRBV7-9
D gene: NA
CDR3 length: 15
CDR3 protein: CASSLTSSYNSPLHF
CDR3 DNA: TGTGCCAGCAGCTTAACCAGCTCCTATAATTCACCCCTCCACTTT

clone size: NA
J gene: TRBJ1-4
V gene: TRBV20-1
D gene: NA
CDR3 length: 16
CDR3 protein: CSARVHRVGTNEKPFF
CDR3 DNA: TGCAGTGCTAGAGTACACAGGGTGGGGACTAATGAAAAACCGTTTTTT

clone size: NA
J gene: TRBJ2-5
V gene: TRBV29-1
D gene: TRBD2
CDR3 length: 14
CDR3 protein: CSVETAGGGETQYF
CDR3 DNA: TGCAGCGTTGAAACGGCGGGGGGTGGAGAGACCCAGTACTTC

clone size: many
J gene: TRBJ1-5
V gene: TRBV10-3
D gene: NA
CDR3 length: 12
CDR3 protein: CAISERNQPQHF
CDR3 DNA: TGTGCCATCAGTGAACGGAATCAGCCCCAGCATTTT

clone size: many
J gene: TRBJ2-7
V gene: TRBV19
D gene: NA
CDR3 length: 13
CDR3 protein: CASSAGHTYEQYF
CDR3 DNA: TGTGCCAGTAGTGCGGGACACACCTACGAGCAGTACTTC

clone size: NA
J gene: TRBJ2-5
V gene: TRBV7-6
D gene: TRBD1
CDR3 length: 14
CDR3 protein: CASSQGTARETQYF
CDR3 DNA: TGTGCCTCGTCCCAAGGGACAGCCAGGGAGACCCAGTACTTC

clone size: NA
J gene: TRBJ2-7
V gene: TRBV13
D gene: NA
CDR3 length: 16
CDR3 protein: CASSTRDFPPSYEQYF
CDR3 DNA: TGTGCCAGCAGCACCCGGGACTTTCCACCCTCTTACGAGCAGTACTTC

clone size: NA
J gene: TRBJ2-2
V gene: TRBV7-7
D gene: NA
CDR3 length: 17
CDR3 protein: CASRSEGDPTNTGELFF
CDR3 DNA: TGTGCCTCACGATCCGAGGGGGACCCCACAAACACCGGGGAGCTGTTTTTT

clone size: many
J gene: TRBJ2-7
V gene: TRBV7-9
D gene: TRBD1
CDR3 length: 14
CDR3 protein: CASSPRTGSTTLYF
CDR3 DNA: TGTGCCAGCAGCCCGCGGACAGGGAGTACGACATTGTACTTC

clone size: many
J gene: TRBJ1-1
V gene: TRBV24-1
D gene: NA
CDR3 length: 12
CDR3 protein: CATSQGNTEAFF
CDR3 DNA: TGTGCCACCAGCCAGGGGAACACTGAAGCTTTCTTT